Listed below are T cell receptor beta chains from one sample, sequenced in a study of blood T cell repertoires in COVID-19. Profiling relied on immunoSEQ multiplex PCR, and the TCRdb table lists in-frame clones only, not all of them. The sample shows fewer than 80,000 clones, around 70% of them seen only once. Sequences were obtained from peripheral blood. These receptors were collected from a man between 60 and 75 years old with acute or convalescent COVID-19. Each CDR3 is given with its conserved first and last residue. The D gene is left open where the match is weak. Clone size is stated in some rows and not others, as once, few, many or a class when expanded.

D gene	J gene	V gene	clone size	CDR3 DNA	CDR3 protein
TRBD2	TRBJ2-4	TRBV6-5	NA	TGTGCCAGCAGACCCGGACTAGGTCAAAACATTCAGTACTTC	CASRPGLGQNIQYF
TRBD2	TRBJ2-3	TRBV4-2	NA	TGTGCCAGCAGCCAAGTTAACCCTAGCGGGGGGGCAACAGATACGCAGTATTTT	CASSQVNPSGGATDTQYF
TRBD2	TRBJ2-6	TRBV28	NA	TGTGCCAGCAGGACTAGCGGAGCTGGGGCCAACGTCCTGACTTTC	CASRTSGAGANVLTF
TRBD2	TRBJ2-1	TRBV5-1	few	TGCGCCAGCAGCGCTACGCCTAGCGGGATTCCCAATGAGCAGTTCTTC	CASSATPSGIPNEQFF
TRBD1	TRBJ1-5	TRBV19	once	TGTGCCAGTAGTACCCCTCCCGGGACAGGGGGCAGTCAGCCCCAGCATTTT	CASSTPPGTGGSQPQHF
TRBD1	TRBJ1-4	TRBV14	NA	TGTGCCAGCAGCCAAGGCAGGGGGAAGGCGCCTGATGAAAAACTGTTTTTT	CASSQGRGKAPDEKLFF
NA	TRBJ1-1	TRBV10-2	NA	TGCGCCAGCGGGGGGGACACTGAAGCTTTCTTT	CASGGDTEAFF
TRBD1	TRBJ2-7	TRBV12-3/TRBV12-4	NA	TGTGCCAGCAGTTGGGACAGGTCCGAGCAGTACTTC	CASSWDRSEQYF
NA	TRBJ1-2	TRBV20-1	NA	TGCAGTGCTACTACCAACTATGGCTACACCTTC	CSATTNYGYTF
NA	TRBJ2-3	TRBV7-2	NA	TGTGCCAGCAGCTTAACGCCAGGCACAGATACGCAGTATTTT	CASSLTPGTDTQYF
NA	TRBJ2-3	TRBV7-6	few	TGTGCCAGCAGCTTAGTAGAAGGCAGGCCCACAGATACGCAGTATTTT	CASSLVEGRPTDTQYF
NA	TRBJ1-4	TRBV2	NA	TGTGCCAGCAGATCCCAAGACTGGATAGAAAAACTGTTTTTT	CASRSQDWIEKLFF
NA	TRBJ1-1	TRBV5-4	NA	TGTGCCAGCAGCCCGGACGGGGGAAGTTTGACTGAAGCTTTCTTT	CASSPDGGSLTEAFF
NA	TRBJ2-3	TRBV5-1	NA	TGCGCCAGCAGCTTGGCGGATACGCAGTATTTT	CASSLADTQYF
NA	TRBJ2-1	TRBV10-3	NA	TGTGCCATCAGTGAGTCGACGGAGAATGAGCAGTTCTTC	CAISESTENEQFF
TRBD1	TRBJ1-1	TRBV24-1	few	TGTGCCACCCCGGGACAGGGGGCCAGAGGGGCTTTCTTT	CATPGQGARGAFF
TRBD2	TRBJ2-1	TRBV10-3	NA	TGTGCCATCAGCGAGACTAGCGGGGGGACGAGCTCCTACAATGAGCAGTTCTTC	CAISETSGGTSSYNEQFF
NA	TRBJ1-2	TRBV3-1/TRBV3-2	NA	TGTGCCAGCAGCCAAGTTCGAGGCGGCTATGGCTACACCTTC	CASSQVRGGYGYTF
NA	TRBJ1-2	TRBV19	NA	TGTGCCAGTAGTATAAACTCTAACTATGGCTACACCTTC	CASSINSNYGYTF
NA	TRBJ1-5	TRBV18	NA	TGTGCCAGCTCACCAACAGGCAATCAGCCCCAGCATTTT	CASSPTGNQPQHF
TRBD2	TRBJ2-3	TRBV10-3	many	TGTGCCATCAGTGGGACAGGACTAGCGGGGGTTAGCACAGATACGCAGTATTTT	CAISGTGLAGVSTDTQYF
NA	TRBJ2-5	TRBV18	NA	TGTGCCAGCTCACCACCGGAGGGGGGGAGAGAGACCCAGTACTTC	CASSPPEGGRETQYF
NA	TRBJ2-5	TRBV4-2	NA	TGTGCCAGCAGCCAAGCCCGCACCGGGACACCAGACCAAGAGACCCAGTACTTC	CASSQARTGTPDQETQYF
TRBD1	TRBJ1-2	TRBV9	NA	TGTGCCAGCAGCTCGACGTACGAGGGAGGACAGGGTACCACCTTC	CASSSTYEGGQGTTF
TRBD2	TRBJ2-5	TRBV2	NA	TGTGCCAGCTGGCGGGAGGGCAGGTTAAAGACCCAGTACTTC	CASWREGRLKTQYF
NA	TRBJ2-2	TRBV3-1/TRBV3-2	NA	TGTGCCAGCAGCTCGGACTTCGGGGAGCTGTTTTTT	CASSSDFGELFF
TRBD2	TRBJ2-1	TRBV11-2	once	TGTGCCAGCAGCTTAGCTAGCGGAGATCACAATGAGCAGTTCTTC	CASSLASGDHNEQFF
TRBD1	TRBJ1-1	TRBV19	once	TGTGCCAGTAGTCTGACAGGGGATATCGTTGAAGCTTTCTTT	CASSLTGDIVEAFF
TRBD1	TRBJ2-5	TRBV24-1	once	TGTGCCACCAGTGATTCGGGACAGGGGCATGAGGGGACCCAGTACTTC	CATSDSGQGHEGTQYF
TRBD1	TRBJ2-5	TRBV5-4	NA	TGTGCCAGCAGCTTCGGACAGGGGTACCAAGAGACCCAGTACTTC	CASSFGQGYQETQYF
NA	TRBJ1-5	TRBV30	NA	TGTGCCTGGAGTGTAGGTGGGGCTGCAAATCAGCCCCAGCATTTT	CAWSVGGAANQPQHF
NA	TRBJ2-1	TRBV5-6	NA	TGTGCCAGCAGCTTGATTGAACTAGCTAACAATGAGCAGTTCTTC	CASSLIELANNEQFF
NA	TRBJ2-3	TRBV7-3	NA	TGTGCCAGCAGCTCCCAACAGGCACCAGATACGCAGTATTTT	CASSSQQAPDTQYF
NA	TRBJ1-5	TRBV2	once	TGTGCCAGCAGGGGGGGGAGCGGTCAGCCCCAGCATTTT	CASRGGSGQPQHF
NA	TRBJ2-3	TRBV27	NA	TGTGCCAGCAGTTTGGGGCCAGATACGCAGTATTTT	CASSLGPDTQYF
NA	TRBJ1-4	TRBV9	NA	TGTGCCAGCAGCACCACAGGGATTAATGAAAAACTGTTTTTT	CASSTTGINEKLFF
TRBD1	TRBJ2-2	TRBV5-1	few	TGCGCCAGCAGCATTACCGGGACAGGGTCTCACGGGGAGCTGTTTTTT	CASSITGTGSHGELFF
NA	TRBJ1-2	TRBV29-1	NA	TGCAGCGTTGAGGGCTTAAACTATGGCTACACCTTC	CSVEGLNYGYTF
NA	TRBJ2-5	TRBV7-2	NA	TGTGCCAGCAGCTTGACAACACAAGAGACCCAGTACTTC	CASSLTTQETQYF
NA	TRBJ2-3	TRBV5-1	NA	TGCGCCAGCAGCTTAGGGGCTGGGAGCACAGATACGCAGTATTTT	CASSLGAGSTDTQYF
TRBD2	TRBJ2-1	TRBV9	NA	TGTGCCAGCAGCGGTCGGGGGGATGAGCAGTTCTTC	CASSGRGDEQFF
NA	TRBJ2-5	TRBV11-3	NA	TGTGCCAGCAGCCCGAACCGACTGGAGACCCAGTACTTC	CASSPNRLETQYF